This TCR beta chain was identified in a study of T cell repertoires in cytomegalovirus infection. Study summary: HLA-B-restricted CMV epitopes that are well studied, plus recently identified HLA-C-restricted ones, were used by the study. Carrying CMV and the relevant HLA type showed in public TCR beta signatures.

Trimming removed 0 bases from V and 3 bases from J; junction bases left unmatched: 5. CDR3 length: 15 residues. In germline, CDR1 is DFQATT, CDR2 SNEGSKA (reference sequence). Each CDR3 protein gets one entry after TCRdb re-called the reads with MiXCR. The data contain hundreds of thousands of distinct CDR3 sequences, around 35% of them singletons. The study, taken as a whole, reports: CMV carriers having the relevant HLA were flagged by cumulative public TCR beta family frequency. CMV-specific TCR beta clonotypes restricted by HLA-C dominated the ex vivo response.

This clonotype was detected only once. Its antigen is as yet unknown. V usage is TRBV20-1 and J usage is TRBJ2-3; 8 positions match TRBD2. The clonotype comes from a human donor in good health (CMV status not recorded). Some clones in this sample may be carry-over from other donors' samples. The starting material was cultured PBMCs, obtained from culture after CMV antigen stimulation. CDR3 nucleotides: TGCAGTGCTAGAGAAGGGGCGGGAGGAACAGATACGCAGTATTTT. It yields the protein CSAREGAGGTDTQYF.